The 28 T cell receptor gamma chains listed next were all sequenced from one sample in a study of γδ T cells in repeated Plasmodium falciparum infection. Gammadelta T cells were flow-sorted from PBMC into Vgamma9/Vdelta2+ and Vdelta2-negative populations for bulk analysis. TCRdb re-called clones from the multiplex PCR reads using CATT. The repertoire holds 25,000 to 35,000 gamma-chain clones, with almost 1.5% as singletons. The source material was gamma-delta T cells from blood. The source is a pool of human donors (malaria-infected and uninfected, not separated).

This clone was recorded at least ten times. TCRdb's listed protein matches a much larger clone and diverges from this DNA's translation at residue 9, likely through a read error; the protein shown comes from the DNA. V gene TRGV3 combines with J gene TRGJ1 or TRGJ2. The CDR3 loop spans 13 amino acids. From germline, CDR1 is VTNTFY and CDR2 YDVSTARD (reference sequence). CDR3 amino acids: CATWDTSYFKKLF. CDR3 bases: TGTGCCACCTGGGACACCTCTTATTTTAAGAAACTCTTT.

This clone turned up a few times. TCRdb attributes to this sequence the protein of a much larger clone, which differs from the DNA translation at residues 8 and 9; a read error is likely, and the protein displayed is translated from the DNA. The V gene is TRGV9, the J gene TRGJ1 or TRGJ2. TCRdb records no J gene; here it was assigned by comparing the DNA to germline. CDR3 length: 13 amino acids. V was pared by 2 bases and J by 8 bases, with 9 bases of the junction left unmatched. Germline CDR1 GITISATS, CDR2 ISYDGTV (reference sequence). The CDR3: CALWEAVDHKKLF. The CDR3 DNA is TGTGCCTTGTGGGAGGCCGTGGATCATAAGAAACTCTTT.

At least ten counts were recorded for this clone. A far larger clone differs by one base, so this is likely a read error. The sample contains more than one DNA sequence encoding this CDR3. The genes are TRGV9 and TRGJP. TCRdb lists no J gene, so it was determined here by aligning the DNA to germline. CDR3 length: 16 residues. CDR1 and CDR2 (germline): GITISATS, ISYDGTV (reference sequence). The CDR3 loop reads CALWEAKELGKKIKVF. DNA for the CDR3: TGTGCCTTATGGGAGGCTAAGGAGTTGGGCAAAAAAATCAAGGTATTT.

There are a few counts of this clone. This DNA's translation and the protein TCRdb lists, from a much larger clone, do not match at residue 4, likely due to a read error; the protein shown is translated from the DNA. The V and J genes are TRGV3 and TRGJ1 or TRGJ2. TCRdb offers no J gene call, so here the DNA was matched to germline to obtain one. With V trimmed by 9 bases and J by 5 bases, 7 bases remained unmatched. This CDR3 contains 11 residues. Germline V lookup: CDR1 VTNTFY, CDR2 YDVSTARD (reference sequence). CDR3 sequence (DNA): TGTGCCACCCGGGGAGATTATAAGAAACTCTTT. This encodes CATRGDYKKLF.

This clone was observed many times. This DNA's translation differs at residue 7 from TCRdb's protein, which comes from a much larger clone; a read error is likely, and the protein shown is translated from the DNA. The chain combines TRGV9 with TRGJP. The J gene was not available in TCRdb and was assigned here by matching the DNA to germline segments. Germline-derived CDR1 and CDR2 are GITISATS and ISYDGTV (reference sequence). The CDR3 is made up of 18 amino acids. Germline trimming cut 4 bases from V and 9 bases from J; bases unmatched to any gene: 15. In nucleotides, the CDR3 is TGTGCCTTGTGGGACCTGCGAGAGGTAGTGTTGGGCAAAAAAATCAAGGTATTT. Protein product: CALWDLREVVLGKKIKVF.

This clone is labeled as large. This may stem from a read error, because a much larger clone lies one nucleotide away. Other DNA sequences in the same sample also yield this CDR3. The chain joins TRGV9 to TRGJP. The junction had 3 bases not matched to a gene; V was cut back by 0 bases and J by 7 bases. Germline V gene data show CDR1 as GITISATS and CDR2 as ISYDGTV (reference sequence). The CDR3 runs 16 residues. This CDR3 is CALWEVHELGKKIKVF. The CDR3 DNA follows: TGTGCCTTGTGGGAGGTGCACGAGTTGGGCAAAAAAATCAAGGTATTT.

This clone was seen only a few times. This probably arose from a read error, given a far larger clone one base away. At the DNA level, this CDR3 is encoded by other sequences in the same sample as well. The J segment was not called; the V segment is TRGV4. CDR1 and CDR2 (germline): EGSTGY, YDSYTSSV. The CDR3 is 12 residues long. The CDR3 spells CATWGVDWIKTF. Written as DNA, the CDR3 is TGTGCCACCTGGGGGGTGGATTGGATCAAGACGTTC.

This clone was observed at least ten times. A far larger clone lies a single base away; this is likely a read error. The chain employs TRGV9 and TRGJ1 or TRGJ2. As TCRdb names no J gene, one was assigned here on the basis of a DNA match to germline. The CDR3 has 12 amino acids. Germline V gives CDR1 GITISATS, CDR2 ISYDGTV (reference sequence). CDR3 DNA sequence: TGTGCCCTGTGGGAGGGGTATTATAAGAAACTCTTT. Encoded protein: CALWEGYYKKLF.

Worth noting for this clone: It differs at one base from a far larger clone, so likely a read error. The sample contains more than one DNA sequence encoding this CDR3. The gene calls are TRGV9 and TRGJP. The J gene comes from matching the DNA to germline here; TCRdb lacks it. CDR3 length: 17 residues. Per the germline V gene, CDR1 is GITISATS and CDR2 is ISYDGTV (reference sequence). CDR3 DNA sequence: TGTGCCTTGTGGGAGGCGTTTCAAGAGTTGGGCAAAAAGATCAAGGTATTT. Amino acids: CALWEAFQELGKKIKVF.

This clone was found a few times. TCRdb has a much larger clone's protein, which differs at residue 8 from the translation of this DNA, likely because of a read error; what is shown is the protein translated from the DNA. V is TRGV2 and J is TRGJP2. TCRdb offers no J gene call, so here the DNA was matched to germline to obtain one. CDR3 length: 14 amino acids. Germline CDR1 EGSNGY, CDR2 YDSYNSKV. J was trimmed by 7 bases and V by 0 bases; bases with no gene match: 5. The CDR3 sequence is CATWDGHIDWIKTF. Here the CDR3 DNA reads TGTGCCACCTGGGACGGGCATATTGATTGGATCAAGACGTTT.

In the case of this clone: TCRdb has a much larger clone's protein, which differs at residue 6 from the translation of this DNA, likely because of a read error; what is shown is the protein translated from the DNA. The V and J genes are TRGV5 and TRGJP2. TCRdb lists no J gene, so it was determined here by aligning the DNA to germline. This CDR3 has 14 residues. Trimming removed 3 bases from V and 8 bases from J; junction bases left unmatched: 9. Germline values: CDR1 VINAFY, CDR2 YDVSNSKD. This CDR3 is CATWDGPGDWIKTF. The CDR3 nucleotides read TGTGCCACCTGGGACGGGCCGGGGGATTGGATCAAGACGTTT.

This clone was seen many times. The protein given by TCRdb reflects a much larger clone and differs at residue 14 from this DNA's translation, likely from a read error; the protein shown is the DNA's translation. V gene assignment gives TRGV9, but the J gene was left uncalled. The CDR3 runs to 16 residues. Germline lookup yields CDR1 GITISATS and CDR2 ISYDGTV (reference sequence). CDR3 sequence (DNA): TGTGCCTTGTGGGAGGTGAATTCGGTGGGCAAAAAAATCGAGGTATTT. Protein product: CALWEVNSVGKKIEVF.

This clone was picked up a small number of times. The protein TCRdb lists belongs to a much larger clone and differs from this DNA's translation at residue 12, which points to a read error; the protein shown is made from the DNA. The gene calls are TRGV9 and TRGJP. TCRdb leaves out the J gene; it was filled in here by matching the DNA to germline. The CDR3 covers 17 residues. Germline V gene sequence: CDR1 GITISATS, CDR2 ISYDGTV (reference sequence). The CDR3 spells CALWETLIELGEKIKVF. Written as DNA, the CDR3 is TGTGCCTTGTGGGAGACTCTTATTGAGTTGGGCGAAAAAATCAAGGTATTT.

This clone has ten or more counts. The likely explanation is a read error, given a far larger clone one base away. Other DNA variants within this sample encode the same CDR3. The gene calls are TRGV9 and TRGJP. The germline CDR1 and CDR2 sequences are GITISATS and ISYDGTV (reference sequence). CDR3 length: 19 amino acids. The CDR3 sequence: CALWEAISSSQLGKKIKVF. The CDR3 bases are TGTGCCCTGTGGGAGGCCATCTCTTCCTCGCAGTTGGGCAAAAAAATCAAGGTATTT.

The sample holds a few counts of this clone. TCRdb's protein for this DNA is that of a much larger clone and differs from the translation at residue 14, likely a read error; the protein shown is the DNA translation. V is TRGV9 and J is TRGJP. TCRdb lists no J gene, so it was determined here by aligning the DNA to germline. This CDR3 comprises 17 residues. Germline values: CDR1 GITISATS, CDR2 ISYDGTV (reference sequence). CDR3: CALWEVSGELGKKLKVF. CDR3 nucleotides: TGTGCCTTGTGGGAGGTTTCTGGAGAGTTGGGCAAAAAACTCAAGGTATTT.

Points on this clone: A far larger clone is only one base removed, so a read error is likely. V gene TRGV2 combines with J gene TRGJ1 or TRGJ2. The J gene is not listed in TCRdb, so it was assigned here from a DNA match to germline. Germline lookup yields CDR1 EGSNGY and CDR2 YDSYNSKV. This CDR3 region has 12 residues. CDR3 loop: CATWPEGYKKLF. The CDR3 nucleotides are TGCGCCACCTGGCCCGAAGGATATAAGAAACTCTTT.

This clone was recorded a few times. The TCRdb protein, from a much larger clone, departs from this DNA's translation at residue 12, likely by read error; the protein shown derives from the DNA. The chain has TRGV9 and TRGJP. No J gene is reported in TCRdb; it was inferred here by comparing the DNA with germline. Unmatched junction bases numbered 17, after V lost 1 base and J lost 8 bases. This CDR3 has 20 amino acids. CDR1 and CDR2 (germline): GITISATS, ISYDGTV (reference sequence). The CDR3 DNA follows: TGTGCCTTGTGGGAGGTCCCAACCTGGGAGAAAAAGTTGGGCAAAAAAATCAAGGTATTT. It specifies CALWEVPTWEKKLGKKIKVF.

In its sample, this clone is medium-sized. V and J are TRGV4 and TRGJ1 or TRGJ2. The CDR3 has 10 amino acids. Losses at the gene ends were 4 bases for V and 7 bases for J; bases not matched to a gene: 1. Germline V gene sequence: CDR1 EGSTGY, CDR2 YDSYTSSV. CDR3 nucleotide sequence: TGTGCCACCTGGGAATATAAGAAACTCTTT. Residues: CATWEYKKLF.

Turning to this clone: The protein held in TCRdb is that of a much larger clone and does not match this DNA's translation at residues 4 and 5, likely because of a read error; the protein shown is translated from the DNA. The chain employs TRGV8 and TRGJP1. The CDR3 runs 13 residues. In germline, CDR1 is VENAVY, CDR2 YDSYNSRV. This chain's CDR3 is CATLNTTGWFKIF. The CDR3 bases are TGTGCCACCTTGAATACCACTGGTTGGTTCAAGATATTC.

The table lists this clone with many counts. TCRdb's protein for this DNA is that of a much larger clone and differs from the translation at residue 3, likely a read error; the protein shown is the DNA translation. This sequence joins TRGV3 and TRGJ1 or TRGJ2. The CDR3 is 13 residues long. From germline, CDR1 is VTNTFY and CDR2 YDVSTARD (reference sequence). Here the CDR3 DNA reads TGTGCCGCCTGGGACTCGTGGTATTATAAGAAACTCTTT. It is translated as CAAWDSWYYKKLF.

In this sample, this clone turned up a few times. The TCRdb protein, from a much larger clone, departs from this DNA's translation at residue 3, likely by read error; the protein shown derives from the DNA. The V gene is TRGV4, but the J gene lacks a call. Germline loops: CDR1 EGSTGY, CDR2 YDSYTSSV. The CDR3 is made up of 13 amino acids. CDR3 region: CAAWDGPILAKLF. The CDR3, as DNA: TGTGCCGCCTGGGATGGGCCGATCTTAGCCAAACTCTTT.

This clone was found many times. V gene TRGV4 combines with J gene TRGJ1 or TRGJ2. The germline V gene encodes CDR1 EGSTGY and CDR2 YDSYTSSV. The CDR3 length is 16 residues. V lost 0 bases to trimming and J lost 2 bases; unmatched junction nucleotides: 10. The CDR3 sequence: CATWDGQKDYYYKKLF. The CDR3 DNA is TGTGCCACCTGGGATGGGCAAAAGGACTATTATTATAAGAAACTCTTT.

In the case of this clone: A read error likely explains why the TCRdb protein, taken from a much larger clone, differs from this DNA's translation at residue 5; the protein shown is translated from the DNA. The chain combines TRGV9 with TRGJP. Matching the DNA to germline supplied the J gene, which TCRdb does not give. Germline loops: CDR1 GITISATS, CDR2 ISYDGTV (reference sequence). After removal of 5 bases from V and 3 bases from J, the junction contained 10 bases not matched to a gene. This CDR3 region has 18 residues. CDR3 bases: TGTGCCTTGTGGGGCTCAAACCAGCAAGAGTTGGGCAAAAAAATCAAGGTATTT. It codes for CALWGSNQQELGKKIKVF.

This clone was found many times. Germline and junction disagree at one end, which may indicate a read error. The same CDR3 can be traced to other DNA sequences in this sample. The CDR3 spells CALWEVLLGRKIKVF. The DNA for the CDR3 is TGTGCCTTGTGGGAGGTGCTGTTGGGCAGAAAAATCAAGGTATTT. The J gene is TRGJP, the V gene TRGV9. The CDR3 contains 15 residues. Germline assignment: CDR1 GITISATS and CDR2 ISYDGTV (reference sequence).

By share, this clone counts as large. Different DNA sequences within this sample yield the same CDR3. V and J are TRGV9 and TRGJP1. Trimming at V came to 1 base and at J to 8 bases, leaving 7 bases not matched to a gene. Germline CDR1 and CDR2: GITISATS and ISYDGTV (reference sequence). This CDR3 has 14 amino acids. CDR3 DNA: TGTGCCTTGTGGGAGGTTCGGGGGGGTTGGTTCAAGATATTT. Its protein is CALWEVRGGWFKIF.

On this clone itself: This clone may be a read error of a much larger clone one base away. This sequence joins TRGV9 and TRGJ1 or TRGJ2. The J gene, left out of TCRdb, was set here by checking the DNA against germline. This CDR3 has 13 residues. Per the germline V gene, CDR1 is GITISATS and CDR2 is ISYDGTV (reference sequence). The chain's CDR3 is CALWEVVNLKKLF. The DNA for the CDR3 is TGTGCCCTGTGGGAGGTGGTGAATCTTAAGAAACTCTTT.

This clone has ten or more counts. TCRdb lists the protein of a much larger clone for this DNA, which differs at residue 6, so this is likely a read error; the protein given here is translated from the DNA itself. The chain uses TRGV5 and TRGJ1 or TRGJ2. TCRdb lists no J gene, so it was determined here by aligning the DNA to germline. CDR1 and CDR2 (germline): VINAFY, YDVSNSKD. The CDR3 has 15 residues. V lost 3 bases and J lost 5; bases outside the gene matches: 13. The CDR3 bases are TGTGCCACCTGGGACTGGCTTTCGCGAGATTATAAGAAACTCTTT. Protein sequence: CATWDWLSRDYKKLF.

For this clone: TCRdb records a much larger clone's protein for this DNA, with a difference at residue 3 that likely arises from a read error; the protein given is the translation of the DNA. In DNA form, the CDR3 reads TGTGCCTCCTGGGATTGGCTTTATTATAAGAAACTCTTT. Translating gives CASWDWLYYKKLF. The chain carries TRGV4 and TRGJ1 or TRGJ2. In the absence of a J gene in TCRdb, the DNA was matched to germline to assign it here. The CDR3 is made up of 13 amino acids. Looked up from germline, CDR1 is EGSTGY and CDR2 is YDSYTSSV.